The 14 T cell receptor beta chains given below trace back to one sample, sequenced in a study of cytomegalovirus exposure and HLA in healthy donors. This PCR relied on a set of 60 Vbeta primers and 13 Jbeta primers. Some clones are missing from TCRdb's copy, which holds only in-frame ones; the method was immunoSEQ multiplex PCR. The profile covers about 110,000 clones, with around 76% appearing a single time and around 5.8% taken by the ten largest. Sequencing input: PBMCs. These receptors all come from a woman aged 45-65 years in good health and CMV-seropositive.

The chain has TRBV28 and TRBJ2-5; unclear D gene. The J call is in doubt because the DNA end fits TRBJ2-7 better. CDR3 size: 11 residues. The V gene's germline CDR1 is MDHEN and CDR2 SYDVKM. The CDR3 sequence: CASSLKYEQYF. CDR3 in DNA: TGTGCCAGCAGCCTAAAGTACGAGCAGTACTTC.

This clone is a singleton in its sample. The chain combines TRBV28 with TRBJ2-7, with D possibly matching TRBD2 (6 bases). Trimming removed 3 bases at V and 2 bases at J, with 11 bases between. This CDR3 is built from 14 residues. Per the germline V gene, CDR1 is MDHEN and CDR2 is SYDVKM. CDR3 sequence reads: CASSFQRAPYEQYF. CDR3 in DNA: TGTGCCAGCAGTTTTCAGCGGGCCCCCTACGAGCAGTACTTC.

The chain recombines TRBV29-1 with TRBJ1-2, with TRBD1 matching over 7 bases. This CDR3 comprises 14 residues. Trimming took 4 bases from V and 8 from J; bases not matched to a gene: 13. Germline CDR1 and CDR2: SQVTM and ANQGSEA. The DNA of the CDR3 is TGCAGCGTTGGGGCCATACAGGGGTATGAGGGCTACACCTTC. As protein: CSVGAIQGYEGYTF. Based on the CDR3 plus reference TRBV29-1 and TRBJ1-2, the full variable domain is SAVISQKPSRDICQRGTSLTIQCQVDSQVTMMFWYRQQPGQSLTLIATANQGSEATYESGFVIDKFPISRPNLTFSTLTVSNMSPEDSSIYLCSVGAIQGYEGYTFGSGTRLTVV.

CDR3 bases: TGTGCCAGCAGCATCAGCGGGGGGATGAGGGATACGCAGTATTTT. This translates into CASSISGGMRDTQYF. The rearrangement joins TRBV7-3 to TRBJ2-3; 9 bases line up with TRBD2. Germline V gives CDR1 SGHTA, CDR2 FQGTGA. The J segment lost 6 bases and the V segment lost 5 bases, leaving 9 bases of the junction unmatched. The CDR3 has 15 residues.

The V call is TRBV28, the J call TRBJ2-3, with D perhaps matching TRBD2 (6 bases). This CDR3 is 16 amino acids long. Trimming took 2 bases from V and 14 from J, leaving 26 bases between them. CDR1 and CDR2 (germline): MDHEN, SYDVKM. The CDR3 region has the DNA TGTGCCAGCAGTTTAGCGGGCGGGGCCTTTCCCTCCGGTGCGTATTTT. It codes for CASSLAGGAFPSGAYF. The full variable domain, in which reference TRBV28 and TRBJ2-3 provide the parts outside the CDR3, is DVKVTQSSRYLVKRTGEKVFLECVQDMDHENMFWYRQDPGLGLRLIYFSYDVKMKEKGDIPEGYSVSREKKERFSLILESASTNQTSMYLCASSLAGGAFPSGAYFGPGTRLTVL.

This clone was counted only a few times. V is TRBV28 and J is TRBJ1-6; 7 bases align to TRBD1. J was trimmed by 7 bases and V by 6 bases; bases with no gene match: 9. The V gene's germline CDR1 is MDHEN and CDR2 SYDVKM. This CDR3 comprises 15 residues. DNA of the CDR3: TGTGCCAGCAGCCCTAGACAGGGCCGAAATTCACCCCTCCACTTT. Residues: CASSPRQGRNSPLHF.

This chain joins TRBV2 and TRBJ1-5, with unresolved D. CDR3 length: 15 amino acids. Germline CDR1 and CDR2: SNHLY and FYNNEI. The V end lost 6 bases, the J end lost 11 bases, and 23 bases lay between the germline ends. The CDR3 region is CASSPRSPGFSAQHF. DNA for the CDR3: TGTGCCAGCAGCCCTCGGTCGCCCGGGTTTTCGGCCCAGCATTTT. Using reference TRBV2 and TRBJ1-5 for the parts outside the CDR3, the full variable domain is EPEVTQTPSHQVTQMGQEVILRCVPISNHLYFYWYRQILGQKVEFLVSFYNNEISEKSEIFDDQFSVERPDGSNFTLKIRSTKLEDSAMYFCASSPRSPGFSAQHFGDGTRLSIL.

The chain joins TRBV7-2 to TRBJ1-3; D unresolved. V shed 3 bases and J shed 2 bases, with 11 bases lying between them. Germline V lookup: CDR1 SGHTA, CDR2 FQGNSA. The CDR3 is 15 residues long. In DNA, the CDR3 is TGTGCCAGCAGCTTCGGTTGGGGAGCTGGAAACACCATATATTTT. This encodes CASSFGWGAGNTIYF.

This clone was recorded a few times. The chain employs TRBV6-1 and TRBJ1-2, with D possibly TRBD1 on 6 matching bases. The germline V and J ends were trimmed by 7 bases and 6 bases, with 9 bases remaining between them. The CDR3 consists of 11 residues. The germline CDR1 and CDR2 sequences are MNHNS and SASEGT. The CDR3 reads CASTRTDGYTF. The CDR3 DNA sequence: TGTGCCAGCACCCGGACAGATGGCTACACCTTC.

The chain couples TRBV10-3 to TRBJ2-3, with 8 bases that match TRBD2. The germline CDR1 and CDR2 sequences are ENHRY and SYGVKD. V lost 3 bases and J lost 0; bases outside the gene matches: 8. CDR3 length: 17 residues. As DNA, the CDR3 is TGTGCCATCAGTGAATGGGCGACTAGCGCTAGCACAGATACGCAGTATTTT. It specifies CAISEWATSASTDTQYF.

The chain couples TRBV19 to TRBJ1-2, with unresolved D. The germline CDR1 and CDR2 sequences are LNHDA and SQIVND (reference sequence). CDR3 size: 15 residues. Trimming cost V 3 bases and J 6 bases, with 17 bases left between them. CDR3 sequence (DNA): TGTGCCAGTAGTATTCCCGGAGGCTCGAGGGATGGCTACACCTTC. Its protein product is CASSIPGGSRDGYTF. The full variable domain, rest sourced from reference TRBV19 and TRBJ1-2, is DGGITQSPKYLFRKEGQNVTLSCEQNLNHDAMYWYRQDPGQGLRLIYYSQIVNDFQKGDIAEGYSVSREKKESFPLTVTSAQKNPTAFYLCASSIPGGSRDGYTFGSGTRLTVV.

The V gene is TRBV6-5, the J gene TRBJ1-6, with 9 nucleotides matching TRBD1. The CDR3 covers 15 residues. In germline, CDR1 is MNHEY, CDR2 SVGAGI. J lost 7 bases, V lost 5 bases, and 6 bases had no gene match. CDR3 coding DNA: TGTGCCAGCAGTCTTACAGGGGGCTTGAATTCACCCCTCCACTTT. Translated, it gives CASSLTGGLNSPLHF.

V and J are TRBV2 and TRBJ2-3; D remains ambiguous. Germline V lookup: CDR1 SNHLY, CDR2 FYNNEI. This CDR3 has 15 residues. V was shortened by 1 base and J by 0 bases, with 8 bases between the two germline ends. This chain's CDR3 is CASSEDFSSTDTQYF. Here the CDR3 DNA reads TGTGCCAGCAGTGAAGACTTTAGTAGCACAGATACGCAGTATTTT.

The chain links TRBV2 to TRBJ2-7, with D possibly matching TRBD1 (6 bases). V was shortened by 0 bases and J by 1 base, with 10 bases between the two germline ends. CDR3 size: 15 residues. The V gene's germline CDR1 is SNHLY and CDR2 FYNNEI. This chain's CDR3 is CASSEAQGRSYEQYF. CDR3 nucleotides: TGTGCCAGCAGTGAAGCGCAGGGGAGATCCTACGAGCAGTACTTC.